This passage covers 16 T cell receptor beta chains from one sample sequenced in a study of shared clonotypes between healthy human individuals. TCRdb keeps only in-frame clones here, not all; method: immunoSEQ multiplex PCR. The table lists 800,000 to 1,200,000 clones, about 80% of them singletons. The material sequenced was memory CD4+ T cells from PBMCs. Subset of the sample: CD45RA-negative fraction. Receptors originate from a young man in good health. Some clones in this sample may be carry-over from other donors' samples.

This chain uses TRBV5-1 with TRBJ2-5; TRBD2 matches at 14 bases. V was pared by 6 bases and J by 4 bases, with 5 bases of the junction left unmatched. CDR1 is SGHRS, CDR2 YFSETQ, per germline. This CDR3 has 15 amino acids. For the CDR3, the DNA is TGCGCCAGCACCTCGGGGACTAGCGGGAGAGAGACCCAGTACTTC. This translates into CASTSGTSGRETQYF.

The J gene is TRBJ2-1, the V gene TRBV28; possible D gene TRBD2, 5 bases. Germline CDR1 MDHEN, CDR2 SYDVKM. V was shortened by 6 bases and J by 8 bases, with 11 bases between the two germline ends. The CDR3 spans 12 residues. Here the CDR3 reads CASRGGRDEQFF. The DNA for the CDR3 is TGTGCCAGCAGGGGTGGGCGGGATGAGCAGTTCTTC.

The gene calls are TRBV30 and TRBJ2-1, with D perhaps TRBD1 (5 bases). This CDR3 spans 12 amino acids. Deletions cut 5 bases from V and 4 bases from J, with 9 bases between. CDR1 is GTSNPN and CDR2 is SVGIG in the germline V gene (reference sequence). The chain's CDR3 is CAWGAAYNEQFF. CDR3 nucleotides: TGTGCCTGGGGGGCGGCGTACAATGAGCAGTTCTTC.

The chain is built from TRBV2 and TRBJ2-5; TRBD1 aligns across 11 bases. Unmatched junction bases numbered 11, after V lost 5 bases and J lost 3 bases. This CDR3 is built from 17 residues. Germline CDR1 SNHLY, CDR2 FYNNEI. The CDR3 DNA is TGTGCCAGCAGTACCTCCCTGGGGACAGGGGGGAAAGAGACCCAGTACTTC. Translating gives CASSTSLGTGGKETQYF.

This clone has only a few counts. CDR3 bases: TGTGCCAGCAGAACCTACAATCAGCCCCAGCATTTT. Its translation is CASRTYNQPQHF. The gene calls are TRBV27 and TRBJ1-5; D gene unclear. Germline V gene lookup returns CDR1 MNHEY and CDR2 SMNVEV (reference sequence). Trimming shortened V by 6 bases and J by 3 bases, and 6 bases separated the two germline ends. The CDR3 has 12 residues.

The chain carries TRBV4-1 and TRBJ2-1, with 8 bases lining up with TRBD2. Losses at the gene ends were 4 bases for V and 7 bases for J; bases not matched to a gene: 12. The CDR3 extends over 16 amino acids. CDR1 is MGHRA, CDR2 YSYEKL, per germline. CDR3 nucleotide sequence: TGCGCCAGCAGCCGATTTCCGGGACTAGAAGAGAATGAGCAGTTCTTC. This sequence encodes CASSRFPGLEENEQFF.

This clone was counted a single time. The chain is built from TRBV28 and TRBJ1-1, with a tentative D call TRBD1 (5 bases). Germline assignment: CDR1 MDHEN and CDR2 SYDVKM. This CDR3 spans 13 amino acids. V was cut by 2 bases and J by 10 bases, with 14 bases left in between. In nucleotides, the CDR3 is TGTGCCAGCAGTTTAGGGGGGTCTGGGGTAGCTTTCTTT. This translates into CASSLGGSGVAFF.

The V gene is TRBV4-2, the J gene TRBJ2-3, with D possibly TRBD2 on 6 matching bases. CDR3 length equals 16 residues. The V end was cut by 0 bases, the J end by 2 bases, with 12 bases between. CDR1 is LGHNA and CDR2 is YNFKEQ in the germline V gene. The CDR3 sequence is CASSQEPGGNTDTQYF. CDR3 coding DNA: TGTGCCAGCAGCCAAGAACCAGGCGGGAACACAGATACGCAGTATTTT.

DNA for the CDR3: TGTGCCAGCAGCATGGTAGAATCTAGCGGGAGCTCCTACAATGAGCAGTTCTTC. It translates to CASSMVESSGSSYNEQFF. The V gene is TRBV7-9, the J gene TRBJ2-1, with 10 bases matching TRBD2. Germline lookup yields CDR1 SEHNR and CDR2 FQNEAQ (reference sequence). The CDR3 sequence is 18 residues long. J lost 0 bases, V lost 5 bases, and 10 bases had no gene match.

The rearrangement uses TRBV27 and TRBJ2-1, with no clear D. CDR1 MNHEY and CDR2 SMNVEV come from the germline V gene (reference sequence). The CDR3 runs to 12 residues. V lost 4 bases and J 6 bases, leaving 7 bases between the germline ends. The CDR3: CASSYSFNEQFF. CDR3 in DNA: TGTGCCAGCAGTTATTCGTTCAATGAGCAGTTCTTC.

J is TRBJ1-1 and V is TRBV18; no definite D call. The V gene lost 4 bases and the J gene lost 3 bases, with 9 bases spanning the gap. This CDR3 contains 13 residues. CDR1 is KGHSH, CDR2 LQKENI, per germline. The CDR3 region is CASSRVKDTEAFF. CDR3 in DNA: TGTGCCAGCTCACGGGTGAAGGACACTGAAGCTTTCTTT.

The chain has TRBV19 and TRBJ2-5, with D maybe TRBD2 (6 bases). The CDR3 is 14 amino acids. CDR1 LNHDA and CDR2 SQIVND come from the germline V gene (reference sequence). V was shortened by 7 bases and J by 7 bases, with 19 bases between the two germline ends. The CDR3 DNA follows: TGTGCCAGTACCAACCACGGCCCGGAGGGGACCCAGTACTTC. Amino acids: CASTNHGPEGTQYF.

V usage is TRBV28 and J usage is TRBJ2-7; 9 bases map to TRBD1. The CDR3 length is 15 residues. The junction had 7 bases not matched to a gene; V was cut back by 3 bases and J by 4 bases. Germline CDR1 MDHEN, CDR2 SYDVKM. CDR3 DNA: TGTGCCAGCAGTTTCAACAGGGGGCTCCAATACGAGCAGTACTTC. Protein: CASSFNRGLQYEQYF.

The chain recombines TRBV10-2 with TRBJ1-5, with D possibly being TRBD1 (5 bases). From germline, CDR1 is WSHSY and CDR2 SAAADI. This CDR3 has 15 residues. V dropped 2 bases and J dropped 5 bases, with 13 bases sitting between them. The CDR3 nucleotides are TGCGCCAGCAGTGAGCTAGGCAGGGCCGATCAGCCCCAGCATTTT. This codes for CASSELGRADQPQHF.

The V call is TRBV7-2, the J call TRBJ1-2, with D possibly TRBD1 on 5 matching bases. V lost 7 bases and J 2 bases, leaving 14 bases between the germline ends. Germline values: CDR1 SGHTA, CDR2 FQGNSA. This CDR3 spans 14 amino acids. The CDR3 loop is CASTPVPGNYGYTF. CDR3 in DNA: TGTGCCAGCACCCCCGTTCCAGGGAACTATGGCTACACCTTC.

The chain couples TRBV7-2 to TRBJ2-3, with D perhaps matching TRBD1 or TRBD2 (5 bases each). The CDR3 contains 14 residues. V gave up 10 bases and J gave up 3 bases, with 17 bases separating them. Germline CDR1 reads SGHTA; CDR2 reads FQGNSA. The CDR3 bases are TGTGCCACCGCGGGTCGCTGGGGGACAGATACGCAGTATTTT. It translates to CATAGRWGTDTQYF.